The sequence of this T cell receptor (beta chain) was determined in a study of T cell repertoires in cytomegalovirus infection. Study as a whole: The authors used CMV epitopes that were HLA-C-restricted (recently identified) and HLA-B-restricted (well studied). Evidence of both CMV infection and a matching HLA type came from public TCR beta signatures. Study-level findings and limits: The cumulative frequency of public TCR beta families distinguished individuals who carried CMV together with the relevant HLA. The study found HLA-C-restricted CMV-specific TCR beta clonotypes dominating the ex vivo response.

MiXCR, applied by TCRdb to the reads, yields one record per CDR3 protein. The data show some 900,000 distinct CDR3 sequences, approximately 30% seen once. In regard to this clonotype: The antigen is not known.

The receptor was isolated from a human donor in good health (CMV status not recorded). Some clones in this sample may be carry-over from other donors' samples. The source was cultured CD8+ T cells from PBMCs, collected from culture after CMV antigen stimulation.

Here the CDR3 DNA reads TGTGCCAGCAGTTACCGGGGAAAGGGAGAGACCCAGTACTTC. Amino acid sequence: CASSYRGKGETQYF. The chain is built from TRBV6-5 and TRBJ2-5, with D possibly matching TRBD2 (5 bases). Trimming left V 2 bases short and J 4 bases short, with 11 bases between. Germline V lookup: CDR1 MNHEY, CDR2 SVGAGI. The CDR3 consists of 14 residues.